These 29 T cell receptor beta chains were sequenced from one sample in a study of T cells after yellow fever vaccination. TCRdb itself ran the 5' RACE reads through MiXCR, one entry per CDR3 protein. This table holds some 600,000 distinct CDR3 sequences, over 9% found once. Specimen: PBMCs, collected on the day of the yellow fever booster vaccination. Source of these receptors: a man aged 25-45 years who received the YFV17D yellow fever vaccine.

The gene calls are TRBV5-1 and TRBJ2-7; D is ambiguous. This CDR3 is 14 amino acids long. Per the germline V gene, CDR1 is SGHRS and CDR2 is YFSETQ. Trimming removed 4 bases at V and 0 bases at J, with 11 bases between. CDR3 in amino acids: CASSPGPGSYEQYF. The CDR3 coding sequence is TGCGCCAGCAGCCCAGGACCGGGCTCCTACGAGCAGTACTTC.

This clonotype was seen only a few times. The J gene is TRBJ2-7, the V gene TRBV24-1; D not certain. Germline V gives CDR1 KGHDR, CDR2 SFDVKD. This CDR3 comprises 11 residues. V lost 3 bases, J lost 6 bases, and 5 bases lay in between. CDR3: CATSDGFEQYF. DNA of the CDR3: TGTGCCACCAGTGATGGGTTCGAGCAGTACTTC.

The chain is built from TRBV7-8 and TRBJ2-3; D is perhaps TRBD2 (5 bases). The CDR3 is 13 amino acids. CDR1 is SGHVS and CDR2 is FQNEAQ in the germline V gene. Trimming left V 8 bases short and J 4 bases short, with 13 bases between. CDR3 coding DNA: TGTGCCAGCGTCCGGGATACCGCAGATACGCAGTATTTT. It encodes CASVRDTADTQYF.

This clonotype was seen repeatedly, ten times or more. The chain carries TRBV4-3 and TRBJ1-4; TRBD1 matches 7 bases. The CDR3 has 18 amino acids. With 0 bases clipped from V and 12 bases from J, the junction kept 19 bases outside the gene matches. From germline, CDR1 is LGHNA and CDR2 YSLEER. The CDR3 DNA reads as TGCGCCAGCAGCCAAGACCTCATAGGGACAGCCACGAGAAGGGAACTGTTTTTT. Protein: CASSQDLIGTATRRELFF.

For this clonotype: A read error may produce the germline difference seen at one junction end. V and J are TRBV4-3 and TRBJ2-1, with TRBD2 matching 7 bases. CDR1 and CDR2 from the germline V gene are LGHNA and YSLEER. CDR3 length: 15 amino acids. The CDR3 protein is CASSQGRATRNEQFF. The CDR3 bases are TGCGCTAGCAGCCAAGGGAGGGCAACCCGCAATGAGCAGTTCTTC.

The chain couples TRBV19 to TRBJ1-1; D might be TRBD1 (5 bases). V was shortened by 6 bases and J by 4 bases, with 21 bases between the two germline ends. Germline V CDR1 and CDR2: LNHDA, SQIVND (reference sequence). The CDR3 runs to 16 residues. CDR3 sequence (DNA): TGTGCCAGTAGGAGACGCAAAAGAGATCAGGGCACTGAAGCTTTCTTT. It encodes CASRRRKRDQGTEAFF.

There are a few counts of this clonotype. This chain links TRBV5-1 with TRBJ1-2; D gene ambiguous. Germline CDR1 and CDR2: SGHRS and YFSETQ. V was clipped by 3 bases and J by 3 bases, with 15 bases between them. There are 15 residues in the CDR3. CDR3 sequence (DNA): TGCGCCAGCAGCTACGGCTCGGCCGCGGACTATGGCTACACCTTC. Amino acids: CASSYGSAADYGYTF.

The table lists this clonotype with a few counts. The rearrangement uses TRBV18 and TRBJ2-1; D is tentatively TRBD1 or TRBD2 (5 bases each). Germline V gene lookup returns CDR1 KGHSH and CDR2 LQKENI. The CDR3 contains 13 residues. The germline V and J ends were trimmed by 7 bases and 10 bases, with 17 bases remaining between them. Here the CDR3 DNA reads TGTGCCAGCTTATCCAGAGGGGCTGGGGAGCAGTTCTTC. Translation: CASLSRGAGEQFF. Filled out from reference TRBV18 and TRBJ2-1, the complete variable domain reads NAGVMQNPRHLVRRRGQEARLRCSPMKGHSHVYWYRQLPEEGLKFMVYLQKENIIDESGMPKERFSAEFPKEGPSILRIQQVVRGDSAAYFCASLSRGAGEQFFGPGTRLTVL.

The genes are TRBV9 and TRBJ2-7; TRBD2 agrees at 9 bases. The CDR3 contains 22 residues. Germline V gives CDR1 SGDLS, CDR2 YYNGEE. V gave up 2 bases and J gave up 5 bases; unmatched junction bases: 29. DNA for the CDR3: TGTGCCAGCAGCGTTGAACCGGGGCCGAATCGCGTTACTAGGACTAGCGACAACGAGCAGTACTTC. Translating gives CASSVEPGPNRVTRTSDNEQYF.

This clonotype has more than one count but fewer than ten. The rearrangement uses TRBV5-1 and TRBJ2-7; unclear D gene. CDR1 is SGHRS, CDR2 YFSETQ, per germline. The V and J ends lost 4 bases and 0 bases respectively, with 11 bases between them. There are 14 residues in the CDR3. Written as DNA, the CDR3 is TGCGCCAGCAGCCCTCATTCCACCTCCTACGAGCAGTACTTC. Amino acid sequence: CASSPHSTSYEQYF.

This clonotype appeared many times. V gene TRBV7-2 combines with J gene TRBJ1-6; D is ambiguous. V lost 0 bases and J 7 bases, leaving 7 bases between the germline ends. CDR1 is SGHTA and CDR2 is FQGNSA in the germline V gene. The CDR3 length is 14 residues. The CDR3 DNA reads as TGTGCCAGCAGCTTAGCGGTCGGGAATTCACCCCTCCACTTT. Translating gives CASSLAVGNSPLHF. Using reference TRBV7-2 and TRBJ1-6 for the parts outside the CDR3, the full variable domain is GAGVSQSPSNKVTEKGKDVELRCDPISGHTALYWYRQSLGQGLEFLIYFQGNSAPDKSGLPSDRFSAERTGGSVSTLTIQRTQQEDSAVYLCASSLAVGNSPLHFGNGTRLTVT.

In its sample, this clonotype was seen a few times. The J gene is TRBJ2-2, the V gene TRBV12-3 or TRBV12-4; D is ambiguous. The germline V and J ends were trimmed by 6 bases and 1 base, with 9 bases remaining between them. The CDR3 consists of 14 residues. This CDR3 is CASRKDGNTGELFF. In nucleotides, the CDR3 is TGTGCCAGCAGAAAGGACGGGAACACCGGGGAGCTGTTTTTT.

At least ten counts were recorded for this clonotype. V gene TRBV25-1 combines with J gene TRBJ1-4; TRBD1 might be the D (6 bases). Germline CDR1 reads MGHDK; CDR2 reads SYGVNS. CDR3 length: 13 amino acids. Trimming left V 6 bases short and J 8 bases short, with 13 bases between. The CDR3 loop reads CASRSTRGEKLFF. CDR3 sequence (DNA): TGTGCCAGCAGAAGCACGAGGGGGGAAAAACTGTTTTTT.

The rearrangement joins TRBV6-1 to TRBJ1-2; D is unclear. Germline CDR1 MNHNS, CDR2 SASEGT. This CDR3 contains 15 residues. The ends were cut back, 2 bases at V and 7 bases at J, with 17 bases in the middle. CDR3 loop: CASSEYAGSWPGYTF. The CDR3 DNA sequence: TGTGCCAGCAGTGAATATGCGGGGAGTTGGCCTGGCTACACCTTC.

The rearrangement joins TRBV6-5 to TRBJ1-1; 7 nucleotides agree with TRBD1. CDR1 and CDR2 from the germline V gene are MNHEY and SVGAGI. V was pared by 8 bases and J by 2 bases, with 8 bases of the junction left unmatched. This CDR3 has 14 residues. The CDR3 reads CASRGGQHNTEAFF. CDR3 DNA: TGTGCCAGCCGAGGGGGACAGCATAACACTGAAGCTTTCTTT.

The V and J genes are TRBV4-2 and TRBJ1-5; D not certain. Germline values: CDR1 LGHNA, CDR2 YNFKEQ. This CDR3 is built from 16 residues. Trimming removed 0 bases at V and 0 bases at J, with 9 bases between. The CDR3: CASSQEGGTSNQPQHF. In DNA, the CDR3 is TGTGCCAGCAGCCAAGAAGGTGGAACTAGCAATCAGCCCCAGCATTTT.

This clonotype has a handful of counts. V usage is TRBV7-6 and J usage is TRBJ1-1, with TRBD1 identical over 7 bases. CDR1 and CDR2 from the germline V gene are SGHVS and FNYEAQ. The V and J ends lost 5 bases and 7 bases, in that order; junction bases with no gene match: 7. The CDR3 sequence is 13 residues long. Here the CDR3 reads CASSPGTALEAFF. CDR3 sequence (DNA): TGTGCCAGCAGCCCCGGGACAGCACTTGAAGCTTTCTTT.

This clonotype was seen more than once but under ten times. The chain links TRBV5-1 to TRBJ1-2; perhaps TRBD1 as D (5 bases). The CDR3 loop spans 16 amino acids. V lost 6 bases and J lost 2, with 20 bases in between. The germline gives CDR1 SGHRS, CDR2 YFSETQ. CDR3 coding DNA: TGCGCCAGCATCGCCGATCCGGGACGGAGAAACTATGGCTACACCTTC. Protein sequence: CASIADPGRRNYGYTF.

This clonotype was counted only a few times. J is TRBJ1-5 and V is TRBV7-2; tentative D call: TRBD1 (5 bases). This CDR3 is built from 15 residues. The V end was cut by 4 bases, the J end by 0 bases, with 10 bases between. Germline values: CDR1 SGHTA, CDR2 FQGNSA. The CDR3 nucleotides read TGTGCCAGCAGCTCGATGACAGTTAGCAATCAGCCCCAGCATTTT. Translation gives CASSSMTVSNQPQHF.

This clonotype was detected only a few times. This chain uses TRBV20-1 with TRBJ2-7; 7 bases are shared with TRBD1. Trimming took 3 bases from V and 5 from J; bases not matched to a gene: 7. Germline values: CDR1 DFQATT, CDR2 SNEGSKA (reference sequence). The CDR3 is 13 residues long. The CDR3: CSARDRRPDEQYF. The CDR3 DNA follows: TGCAGTGCTAGGGACAGGAGGCCAGACGAGCAGTACTTC.

This rearrangement joins TRBV6-6 to TRBJ2-5; D call uncertain. This CDR3 has 13 residues. The V gene's germline CDR1 is MNHNY and CDR2 SVGAGI (reference sequence). With 5 bases removed from V and 7 bases from J, the gap between germline ends came to 14 bases. In DNA form, the CDR3 reads TGTGCCAGCAGTCGCCCGATGGAAGGGACCCAGTACTTC. It specifies CASSRPMEGTQYF.

This clonotype was observed many times. The rearrangement joins TRBV23-1 to TRBJ2-2; 7 bases fit TRBD1. TRBV23-1 is reported as an ORF; its role is uncertain. V dropped 2 bases and J dropped 7; count of bases not matched to a gene: 10. The CDR3 spans 16 residues. CDR3 coding DNA: TGCGCCAGCAGTCAACTCGACAGGGTTTTAGTCGGGGAGCTGTTTTTT. Translated, it gives CASSQLDRVLVGELFF.

This sequence joins TRBV5-4 and TRBJ2-1; weak D call: TRBD1 (6 bases). V was cut by 7 bases and J by 2 bases, with 13 bases left in between. The CDR3 loop spans 14 amino acids. Germline assignment: CDR1 SGHNT and CDR2 YYREEE (reference sequence). CDR3 loop: CASRKWDTYNEQFF. CDR3 DNA sequence: TGTGCCAGCCGAAAGTGGGACACCTACAATGAGCAGTTCTTC.

The gene calls are TRBV5-1 and TRBJ2-3; TRBD1 might be the D (7 bases). The CDR3 runs 15 residues. V was pared by 4 bases and J by 3 bases, with 15 bases between. Germline lookup yields CDR1 SGHRS and CDR2 YFSETQ. The CDR3 loop reads CASSLGQEGTDTQYF. CDR3 coding DNA: TGCGCCAGCAGCCTCGGACAGGAGGGGACAGATACGCAGTATTTT. Variable domain in full (rest from reference TRBV5-1 and TRBJ2-3): KAGVTQTPRYLIKTRGQQVTLSCSPISGHRSVSWYQQTPGQGLQFLFEYFSETQRNKGNFPGRFSGRQFSNSRSEMNVSTLELGDSALYLCASSLGQEGTDTQYFGPGTRLTVL.

The CDR3 region is CASMRQVLSTEAFF. The CDR3 bases are TGTGCCAGCATGCGTCAGGTTCTGAGCACTGAAGCTTTCTTT. V usage is TRBV12-3 or TRBV12-4 and J usage is TRBJ1-1, with D unclear. Deletions cut 7 bases from V and 4 bases from J, with 16 bases between. The CDR3 totals 14 residues.

In this sample, this clonotype turned up a few times. This chain links TRBV20-1 with TRBJ2-3; no firm D call. Germline V gene sequence: CDR1 DFQATT, CDR2 SNEGSKA (reference sequence). V gave up 6 bases and J gave up 0 bases, with 16 bases separating them. The CDR3 extends over 15 amino acids. CDR3: CSAPARGGSTDTQYF. CDR3 nucleotides: TGCAGTGCACCCGCTCGCGGCGGTAGCACAGATACGCAGTATTTT.

This sequence joins TRBV19 and TRBJ2-7, with 7 bases aligning to TRBD2. The CDR3 totals 15 residues. The germline gives CDR1 LNHDA, CDR2 SQIVND (reference sequence). Unmatched junction bases numbered 13, after V lost 6 bases and J lost 5 bases. In nucleotides, the CDR3 is TGTGCCAGTAGCCTCCAAGCGGGAAGAATAGACGAGCAGTACTTC. Translating it yields CASSLQAGRIDEQYF. The full variable domain, in which reference TRBV19 and TRBJ2-7 provide the parts outside the CDR3, is DGGITQSPKYLFRKEGQNVTLSCEQNLNHDAMYWYRQDPGQGLRLIYYSQIVNDFQKGDIAEGYSVSREKKESFPLTVTSAQKNPTAFYLCASSLQAGRIDEQYFGPGTRLTVT.

V is TRBV23-1 and J is TRBJ2-1, with TRBD2 matching over 9 bases. TRBV23-1 is identified as an open reading frame with a role that is uncertain. With V trimmed by 2 bases and J by 3 bases, 8 bases remained unmatched. The CDR3 length is 17 residues. The CDR3 is CASSQTPLAGFYNEQFF. The CDR3 nucleotides are TGCGCCAGCAGTCAAACCCCCCTAGCGGGATTCTACAATGAGCAGTTCTTC.

This clonotype was seen a few times. The rearrangement joins TRBV12-3 or TRBV12-4 to TRBJ2-7; TRBD2 agrees at 13 bases. J gave up 2 bases and V 8 bases, and 6 bases lay outside the gene matches. CDR3 size: 15 residues. CDR3 loop: CASGRTSGGTYEQYF. DNA for the CDR3: TGTGCCAGCGGACGGACTAGCGGGGGAACCTACGAGCAGTACTTC.